Below, 5 T cell receptor beta chains from the same sample are listed, as sequenced in a study of blood T cell repertoires in COVID-19. Profiling relied on immunoSEQ multiplex PCR, and the TCRdb table lists in-frame clones only, not all of them. The sample yields roughly 120,000 clones, roughly 72% seen once. Sequencing was done on a sample of peripheral blood. Receptor source: a man older than 75 with COVID-19, enrolled during active disease.

The rearrangement uses TRBV7-9 and TRBJ2-3; D is unresolved. The V end lost 1 base, the J end lost 3 bases, and 8 bases lay between the germline ends. The germline CDR1 and CDR2 sequences are SEHNR and FQNEAQ (reference sequence). The CDR3 contains 14 residues. The CDR3 DNA follows: TGTGCCAGCAGCTTAGGCGTGGAGACAGATACGCAGTATTTT. Amino acids: CASSLGVETDTQYF. Complete variable domain (other parts from reference TRBV7-9 and TRBJ2-3): DTGVSQNPRHKITKRGQNVTFRCDPISEHNRLYWYRQTLGQGPEFLTYFQNEAQLEKSRLLSDRFSAERPKGSFSTLEIQRTEQGDSAMYLCASSLGVETDTQYFGPGTRLTVL.

The V call is TRBV7-9, the J call TRBJ1-3; D ambiguous. The V gene's germline CDR1 is SEHNR and CDR2 FQNEAQ (reference sequence). V was pared by 5 bases and J by 3 bases, with 8 bases between. The CDR3 is 13 residues long. CDR3 DNA: TGTGCCAGCAGCGCGGAGGGTGGAAACACCATATATTTT. Protein sequence: CASSAEGGNTIYF.

The chain has TRBV6-5 and TRBJ2-1; TRBD2 matches 11 bases. The J segment lost 4 bases and the V segment lost 6 bases, leaving 5 bases of the junction unmatched. CDR1 is MNHEY and CDR2 is SVGAGI in the germline V gene. This CDR3 region has 15 residues. For the CDR3, the DNA is TGTGCCAGCAGCTTGGGACTAGCGGAGTACAATGAGCAGTTCTTC. Translation gives CASSLGLAEYNEQFF.

The chain is built from TRBV7-9 and TRBJ2-3; a weak D match, TRBD2 (6 bases). V gave up 5 bases and J gave up 10 bases, with 25 bases separating them. CDR3 length equals 16 residues. Germline V gives CDR1 SEHNR, CDR2 FQNEAQ (reference sequence). CDR3 protein: CASSHSIGGAAESQYF. The DNA for the CDR3 is TGTGCCAGCAGCCACTCAATAGGCGGGGCCGCGGAGTCGCAGTATTTT.

The V call is TRBV7-9, the J call TRBJ1-1, with 8 bases aligning to TRBD1. The CDR3 loop spans 14 amino acids. Germline V gene data show CDR1 as SEHNR and CDR2 as FQNEAQ (reference sequence). The junction had 6 bases not matched to a gene; V was cut back by 5 bases and J by 4 bases. CDR3 sequence (DNA): TGTGCCAGCAGCAAACAGGGGGGGTCCACTGAAGCTTTCTTT. Protein: CASSKQGGSTEAFF.